This TCR beta chain was found in a study of blood T cell repertoires in COVID-19. Turning to the study itself: From T cells, B-cell-depleted T cells, or PBMCs came the material, which was cDNA or gDNA.

In the original analysis: Researchers report that nucleated cell counts were estimated from reference gene primer amplification. Sequenced by immunoSEQ multiplex PCR; TCRdb stores in-frame clones only, minus some. The DNA gave D and trimming, while V, J and clone size come from that table. The table lists some 250,000 clones, around 85% of them singletons. The recovered donors of Cohort 3 showed two negative PCRs, clearance, or symptom resolution. The germline V gene has CDR1 PRHDT and CDR2 FYEKMQ (reference sequence). CDR3 length: 12 amino acids. Trimming took off 5 bases at V and 11 bases at J, with 12 bases between the two ends.

Sequences were obtained from PBMCs or T cells enriched from blood (not recorded which). The origin of this receptor is a woman in her forties or fifties who had recovered from COVID-19. V and J are TRBV13 and TRBJ1-4; D gene unclear. CDR3 sequence (DNA): TGTGCCAGCAGCCTCCTCGGTCGGAAACTGTTTTTT. Translation gives CASSLLGRKLFF. Complete variable domain (other parts from reference TRBV13 and TRBJ1-4): AAGVIQSPRHLIKEKRETATLKCYPIPRHDTVYWYQQGPGQDPQFLISFYEKMQSDKGSIPDRFSAQQFSDYHSELNMSSLELGDSALYFCASSLLGRKLFFGSGTQLSVL.